Sequencing of this T cell receptor (beta chain) was carried out in a study of T cell repertoires in ileal Crohn's disease. Germline lookup yields CDR1 GTSNPN and CDR2 SVGIG (reference sequence). CDR3 size: 15 residues. Trimming took 3 bases from V and 4 from J; bases not matched to a gene: 2. The protocol was immunoSEQ multiplex PCR, while the TCRdb copy is restricted to in-frame clones and leaves out a portion. The repertoire holds over 14,000 clones, with nearly 80% as singletons. The receptor's source is an adult with Crohn's disease. The sequenced material came from ileal tissue. V is TRBV30 and J is TRBJ2-2; 13 bases map to TRBD2. The CDR3 loop reads CAWRRLAGGTGELFF. CDR3 DNA: TGTGCCTGGAGAAGACTAGCGGGGGGCACCGGGGAGCTGTTTTTT.